This passage covers 22 T cell receptor beta chains from one sample sequenced in a study of read filtering for tumor transcriptome and immune sequencing. This library used about 360 ng RNA and molecular barcoded adaptors spanning alpha/delta and beta/gamma chains. A single record per CDR3 protein comes from TCRdb applying MiXCR to the reads. The repertoire includes around 40,000 distinct CDR3 sequences, approximately 15% of them detected once, and 25% to 30% sits in the top ten. Material for sequencing was a population of CD138-negative cells sorted from bone marrow. All receptors come from a donor at least 40 years old with multiple myeloma.

Many counts were recorded for this clonotype. This chain connects TRBV20-1 to TRBJ1-5; the match to TRBD1 covers 8 bases. The CDR3 length is 14 residues. CDR1 is DFQATT and CDR2 is SNEGSKA in the germline V gene (reference sequence). The J segment lost 3 bases and the V segment lost 6 bases, leaving 7 bases of the junction unmatched. This chain's CDR3 is CSARGQAVNQPQHF. The CDR3 DNA is TGCAGTGCAAGGGGACAGGCTGTCAATCAGCCCCAGCATTTT.

This clonotype was found many times. The CDR3 DNA is TGTGCCAGCAGTCAGGACGTCGGCTTCAATCAGCCCCAGCATTTT. Protein: CASSQDVGFNQPQHF. The chain links TRBV6-6 to TRBJ1-5, with D unresolved. The length of the CDR3 is 15 residues. Germline loops: CDR1 MNHNY, CDR2 SVGAGI (reference sequence). With 5 bases removed from V and 3 bases from J, the gap between germline ends came to 14 bases.

This clonotype came up many times. J is TRBJ2-1 and V is TRBV6-2 or TRBV6-3, with 13 bases aligning to TRBD2. CDR1 is MNHEY, CDR2 SVGEGT, per germline. The CDR3 is 18 amino acids. V lost 0 bases, J lost 2 bases, and 4 bases stayed unmatched. CDR3 amino acids: CASSYSPGLAGTYNEQFF. The CDR3 nucleotides read TGTGCCAGCAGTTACTCGCCGGGACTAGCGGGAACCTACAATGAGCAGTTCTTC.

This clonotype has at least ten counts. J is TRBJ2-2 and V is TRBV28, with D maybe TRBD1 (6 bases). Germline V lookup: CDR1 MDHEN, CDR2 SYDVKM. This CDR3 region has 14 residues. The V end lost 7 bases, the J end lost 4 bases, and 13 bases lay between the germline ends. CDR3 in amino acids: CASTPGTITGELFF. Written as DNA, the CDR3 is TGTGCCAGCACTCCCGGGACAATCACCGGGGAGCTGTTTTTT.

This clonotype was recorded at least ten times. The chain recombines TRBV4-2 with TRBJ1-5, with D unresolved. CDR3 length equals 16 residues. V lost 1 base to trimming and J lost 7 bases, with 17 bases between them. Germline V gene data show CDR1 as LGHNA and CDR2 as YNFKEQ. CDR3 coding DNA: TGTGCCAGCAGCCAAGGGTTTGCGACTGGGGTACAGCCCCAGCATTTT. Translation gives CASSQGFATGVQPQHF.

This clonotype was detected many times. The rearrangement uses TRBV18 and TRBJ2-2; 7 nucleotides align to TRBD2. V shed 3 bases, J shed 4 bases, and the junction held 8 bases outside the gene matches. The CDR3 length is 16 residues. The germline gives CDR1 KGHSH, CDR2 LQKENI. In DNA, the CDR3 is TGTGCCAGCTCACCCCCGATCGGCGGGGGCACCGGGGAGCTGTTTTTT. This codes for CASSPPIGGGTGELFF.

In its sample, this clonotype was seen many times. The junction and the germline gene differ at one end; a read error may be behind it. The chain links TRBV27 to TRBJ2-7; 11 bases are shared with TRBD2. The CDR3 extends over 16 amino acids. Germline V gene lookup returns CDR1 MNHEY and CDR2 SMNVEV (reference sequence). The CDR3 loop reads CASRLTTSGKMYEQYF. The CDR3 coding sequence is TGTGCCAGCCGTTTGACGACTAGCGGGAAAATGTACGAGCAGTACTTC.

On this clonotype itself: Given a much more abundant clone one base away, this may be a read error. This chain links TRBV28 with TRBJ1-1; TRBD1 is a possible D gene (6 bases). Germline values: CDR1 MDHEN, CDR2 SYDVKM. The ends were cut back, 11 bases at V and 4 bases at J, with 20 bases in the middle. This CDR3 comprises 14 residues. For the CDR3, the DNA is TGTGCCGGCACCCTCACAGGGCACACCACTGAAGCTTTCTTT. The encoded protein is CAGTLTGHTTEAFF.

Ten or more counts support this clonotype. The chain recombines TRBV6-2 or TRBV6-3 with TRBJ2-2; possible D gene TRBD2, 6 bases. The ends were cut back, 0 bases at V and 1 base at J, with 12 bases in the middle. The CDR3 has 17 residues. Germline V gene sequence: CDR1 MNHEY, CDR2 SVGEGT. The CDR3 region is CASSYSRDWGNTGELFF. CDR3 DNA sequence: TGTGCCAGCAGTTACTCCCGGGACTGGGGGAACACCGGGGAGCTGTTTTTT.

With respect to this clonotype: A read error may explain this, as a much larger clone is one base away. J is TRBJ2-2 and V is TRBV12-3 or TRBV12-4; TRBD1 matches at 8 bases. The CDR3 loop spans 15 amino acids. In DNA, the CDR3 is TGTGCCAGCGGTTTTGGGGCAGGGGGCCTCGGGGAGCTGTTTTTT. It translates to CASGFGAGGLGELFF.

This clonotype was found many times. V usage is TRBV29-1 and J usage is TRBJ2-2; TRBD1 might be the D (6 bases). The CDR3 is made up of 15 amino acids. Trimming stripped 3 bases from V and 4 bases from J, with 15 bases between. CDR1 and CDR2 from the germline V gene are SQVTM and ANQGSEA. CDR3 sequence: CSVEVWQGPTGELFF. For the CDR3, the DNA is TGCAGCGTTGAGGTGTGGCAGGGGCCCACCGGGGAGCTGTTTTTT.

This clonotype has a count of ten or more. This chain links TRBV4-3 with TRBJ1-5; D is perhaps TRBD1 (6 bases). Germline V gene data show CDR1 as LGHNA and CDR2 as YSLEER. The CDR3 is 15 residues long. Trimming shortened V by 0 bases and J by 9 bases, and 15 bases separated the two germline ends. CDR3 in amino acids: CASSQEARGLGPQHF. The CDR3 nucleotides are TGCGCCAGCAGCCAAGAAGCCAGGGGACTAGGGCCCCAGCATTTT.

The sample holds many counts of this clonotype. CDR3 loop: CATSRDSASGFKETQYF. In nucleotides, the CDR3 is TGTGCCACCAGCAGAGATTCGGCTAGCGGGTTTAAAGAGACCCAGTACTTC. This chain uses TRBV15 with TRBJ2-5; the match to TRBD2 covers 8 bases. CDR3 length equals 17 residues. Germline loops: CDR1 LNHNV, CDR2 YYDKDF (reference sequence). Trimming took 0 bases from V and 3 from J; bases not matched to a gene: 9.

This clonotype was detected ten times or more. The V call is TRBV6-6, the J call TRBJ1-1; D possibly corresponds to TRBD1 (6 bases). The CDR3 runs to 15 residues. Germline loops: CDR1 MNHNY, CDR2 SVGAGI (reference sequence). Trimming left V 7 bases short and J 0 bases short, with 15 bases between. For the CDR3, the DNA is TGTGCCAGCACGCCCCTGACAGGAATGAACACTGAAGCTTTCTTT. Translated: CASTPLTGMNTEAFF.

J is TRBJ2-5 and V is TRBV28, with a tentative D call TRBD2 (6 bases). Trimming stripped 5 bases from V and 5 bases from J, with 18 bases between. The V gene's germline CDR1 is MDHEN and CDR2 SYDVKM. CDR3 size: 15 residues. This CDR3 is CASSRGTCAAETQYF. In DNA, the CDR3 is TGTGCCAGCAGTAGAGGGACTTGCGCAGCGGAGACCCAGTACTTC. Full variable domain (rest looked up from reference TRBV28 and TRBJ2-5): DVKVTQSSRYLVKRTGEKVFLECVQDMDHENMFWYRQDPGLGLRLIYFSYDVKMKEKGDIPEGYSVSREKKERFSLILESASTNQTSMYLCASSRGTCAAETQYFGPGTRLLVL.

This clonotype was recorded many times. The CDR3 loop reads CASSFNSGNTIYF. CDR3 in DNA: TGTGCCAGCAGCTTTAACTCTGGAAACACCATATATTTT. The J gene is TRBJ1-3, the V gene TRBV7-9; no clear D gene. Germline V gene lookup returns CDR1 SEHNR and CDR2 FQNEAQ (reference sequence). CDR3 length equals 13 residues. Trimming shortened V by 3 bases and J by 0 bases, and 3 bases separated the two germline ends. Combining the CDR3 with reference TRBV7-9 and TRBJ1-3 gives the whole variable domain DTGVSQNPRHKITKRGQNVTFRCDPISEHNRLYWYRQTLGQGPEFLTYFQNEAQLEKSRLLSDRFSAERPKGSFSTLEIQRTEQGDSAMYLCASSFNSGNTIYFGEGSWLTVV.

Many counts were recorded for this clonotype. The gene calls are TRBV20-1 and TRBJ2-3; 16 nucleotides line up with TRBD2. Germline V gene sequence: CDR1 DFQATT, CDR2 SNEGSKA (reference sequence). CDR3 length: 19 amino acids. Trimming cost V 6 bases and J 2 bases; bases outside gene matches: 14. The CDR3 nucleotides are TGCAGTGCCACCCTGAGGGGACTAGCGGGAGGGGCCTTCACAGATACGCAGTATTTT. Protein product: CSATLRGLAGGAFTDTQYF.

Many counts were recorded for this clonotype. This sequence joins TRBV7-9 and TRBJ2-7; D uncertain. CDR3 size: 15 residues. Per the germline V gene, CDR1 is SEHNR and CDR2 is FQNEAQ (reference sequence). V lost 2 bases and J lost 6, with 17 bases in between. For the CDR3, the DNA is TGTGCCAGCAGCTTATCTATCGGCCGTATTGCCGAGCAGTACTTC. Its translation is CASSLSIGRIAEQYF.

Comments on this clonotype: This may be a read error: a much more frequent sequence differs by one nucleotide. The V call is TRBV4-1, the J call TRBJ2-6, with 8 positions matching TRBD1. The germline gives CDR1 MGHRA, CDR2 YSYEKL. The CDR3 loop spans 18 amino acids. This chain's CDR3 is CASGQVIQGGSGANVLTF. CDR3 nucleotides: TGCGCCAGCGGCCAAGTCATACAGGGGGGCTCTGGGGCCAACGTCCTGACTTTC.

This clonotype was detected ten times or more. The chain has TRBV5-1 and TRBJ2-7; 7 positions agree with TRBD2. The V gene end was trimmed by 1 base and the J gene end by 3 bases; junction bases not matched to a gene: 13. Germline CDR1 is SGHRS and CDR2 is YFSETQ. CDR3 length: 17 residues. The CDR3 region is CASSLLVGSSGHYEQYF. The CDR3 DNA sequence: TGCGCCAGCAGCTTGTTGGTAGGTAGTAGCGGGCACTACGAGCAGTACTTC.

This clonotype was seen at least ten times. This chain joins TRBV5-5 and TRBJ2-7, with D perhaps matching TRBD2 (5 bases). The CDR3 has 15 amino acids. Germline assignment: CDR1 SGHKS and CDR2 YYEKEE (reference sequence). The V gene lost 1 base and the J gene lost 3 bases, with 14 bases spanning the gap. The CDR3 spells CASSLLPGGYYEQYF. CDR3 nucleotide sequence: TGTGCCAGCAGCTTGCTTCCGGGCGGGTACTACGAGCAGTACTTC.

This clonotype was seen repeatedly, ten times or more. The V call is TRBV28, the J call TRBJ2-2; D possibly matches TRBD1 or TRBD2 (5 bases each). Trimming took off 6 bases at V and 7 bases at J, with 12 bases between the two ends. This CDR3 spans 13 amino acids. Germline CDR1 reads MDHEN; CDR2 reads SYDVKM. CDR3 in amino acids: CASSQGTGGELFF. CDR3 bases: TGTGCCAGCAGCCAAGGGACCGGCGGGGAGCTGTTTTTT.